The rows below give T cell receptor beta chains drawn from one sample of a study of control samples from healthy donors and cancer patients. Produced via immunoSEQ multiplex PCR; TCRdb's table is partial and in-frame only. The sample includes about 160,000 clones, 96% seen only once; the top ten take approximately 1%. Material: blood. The receptor set was obtained from a woman under 40 in good health. CDR3s include the opening cysteine and the closing phenylalanine or tryptophan. D genes are given only for firm matches. Clone size appears in some rows only: once, few, many, or a class for an expanded clone.

d_gene	j_gene	v_gene	abundance	CDR3nt	CDR3aa
.	TRBJ1-1	TRBV11-2	.	TGTGCCAGCAGCTCCGCGGGGGGGCGGAGTGAAGCTTTCTTT	CASSSAGGRSEAFF
.	TRBJ1-1	TRBV5-1	.	TGCGCCAGCAGCTTTGGCGGACCCAAGTTCACTGAAGCTTTCTTT	CASSFGGPKFTEAFF
.	TRBJ2-1	TRBV19	.	TGTGCCAGTAGTCCTATCGCCGGACCAACAGGGATAGAGTTCTTC	CASSPIAGPTGIEFF
TRBD1	TRBJ1-1	TRBV7-6	.	TGTGCCAGCAGCACACCGACAGGGCGGACTGAAGCTTTCTTT	CASSTPTGRTEAFF
.	TRBJ2-7	TRBV19	once	TGTGCCAGTAGCGGGAACTCCTACGAGCAGTACTTC	CASSGNSYEQYF
.	TRBJ2-1	TRBV6-2/TRBV6-3	.	TGTGCCAGCAGTTACGCCCCTAACAAGCAGTTCTTC	CASSYAPNKQFF
.	TRBJ1-1	TRBV28	.	TGTGCCATCACAGGGCCCACTGAAGCTTTCTTT	CAITGPTEAFF
.	TRBJ1-6	TRBV7-8	.	TGTGCCAGCAGCGATACAGGGTATAATTCACCCCTCCACTTT	CASSDTGYNSPLHF
.	TRBJ1-4	TRBV15	.	TGTGCCACCAGCAGATACGGACAGCAGCGTAATGAAAAACTGTTTTTT	CATSRYGQQRNEKLFF
.	TRBJ1-3	TRBV7-9	.	TGTGCCAGCAGCTTAGAGAGGGGGATCTCTGGAAACACCATATATTTT	CASSLERGISGNTIYF